What follows are 4 T cell receptor beta chains derived from one specimen sequenced in a study of T-cell reconstitution after alpha-beta-depleted transplantation in children. Unique molecular identifiers were incorporated into the prepared TCRbeta library. Using its own MiXCR run on the PCR reads, TCRdb lists one record per CDR3 protein. Of about 460,000 distinct CDR3 sequences in the sample, under 12% were seen once. Sequenced material: PBMCs, taken before TCRalphabeta/CD19-depleted stem cell transplant. The origin of the receptors is a child younger than 10 with inherited bone marrow failure, due to receive a stem cell transplant.

This clonotype was observed at least ten times. CDR3 DNA sequence: TGTGCCAGCAGTTTATCTAATTCACCCCTCCACTTT. This gives the protein CASSLSNSPLHF. This sequence joins TRBV27 and TRBJ1-6; D is unclear. From germline, CDR1 is MNHEY and CDR2 SMNVEV (reference sequence). The CDR3 is 12 residues long. Trimming stripped 0 bases from V and 6 bases from J, with 0 bases between.

This clonotype appeared many times. This chain joins TRBV7-8 and TRBJ2-7; 7 bases are a match to TRBD2. J was trimmed by 3 bases and V by 5 bases; bases with no gene match: 13. Germline V gives CDR1 SGHVS, CDR2 FQNEAQ. The CDR3 spans 16 residues. The CDR3 nucleotides read TGTGCCAGCAGCGCGGATAGCGGTAGCGGGTACTACGAGCAGTACTTC. Amino acids: CASSADSGSGYYEQYF.

Ten or more counts support this clonotype. This chain links TRBV28 with TRBJ2-1, with 7 positions matching TRBD2. V shed 6 bases, J shed 2 bases, and the junction held 1 base outside the gene matches. CDR3 length equals 13 residues. The germline CDR1 and CDR2 sequences are MDHEN and SYDVKM. CDR3 in amino acids: CASRSGAYNEQFF. CDR3 sequence (DNA): TGTGCCAGCAGGAGCGGGGCCTACAATGAGCAGTTCTTC.

This clonotype was detected a few times. V and J are TRBV4-3 and TRBJ2-7; the D gene is possibly TRBD1 (5 bases). The V end was cut by 0 bases, the J end by 5 bases, with 11 bases between. CDR3 length equals 14 residues. Germline CDR1 is LGHNA and CDR2 is YSLEER. In nucleotides, the CDR3 is TGCGCCAGCAGCCAAGAAATAGGGGTGGACGAGCAGTACTTC. Its translation: CASSQEIGVDEQYF.